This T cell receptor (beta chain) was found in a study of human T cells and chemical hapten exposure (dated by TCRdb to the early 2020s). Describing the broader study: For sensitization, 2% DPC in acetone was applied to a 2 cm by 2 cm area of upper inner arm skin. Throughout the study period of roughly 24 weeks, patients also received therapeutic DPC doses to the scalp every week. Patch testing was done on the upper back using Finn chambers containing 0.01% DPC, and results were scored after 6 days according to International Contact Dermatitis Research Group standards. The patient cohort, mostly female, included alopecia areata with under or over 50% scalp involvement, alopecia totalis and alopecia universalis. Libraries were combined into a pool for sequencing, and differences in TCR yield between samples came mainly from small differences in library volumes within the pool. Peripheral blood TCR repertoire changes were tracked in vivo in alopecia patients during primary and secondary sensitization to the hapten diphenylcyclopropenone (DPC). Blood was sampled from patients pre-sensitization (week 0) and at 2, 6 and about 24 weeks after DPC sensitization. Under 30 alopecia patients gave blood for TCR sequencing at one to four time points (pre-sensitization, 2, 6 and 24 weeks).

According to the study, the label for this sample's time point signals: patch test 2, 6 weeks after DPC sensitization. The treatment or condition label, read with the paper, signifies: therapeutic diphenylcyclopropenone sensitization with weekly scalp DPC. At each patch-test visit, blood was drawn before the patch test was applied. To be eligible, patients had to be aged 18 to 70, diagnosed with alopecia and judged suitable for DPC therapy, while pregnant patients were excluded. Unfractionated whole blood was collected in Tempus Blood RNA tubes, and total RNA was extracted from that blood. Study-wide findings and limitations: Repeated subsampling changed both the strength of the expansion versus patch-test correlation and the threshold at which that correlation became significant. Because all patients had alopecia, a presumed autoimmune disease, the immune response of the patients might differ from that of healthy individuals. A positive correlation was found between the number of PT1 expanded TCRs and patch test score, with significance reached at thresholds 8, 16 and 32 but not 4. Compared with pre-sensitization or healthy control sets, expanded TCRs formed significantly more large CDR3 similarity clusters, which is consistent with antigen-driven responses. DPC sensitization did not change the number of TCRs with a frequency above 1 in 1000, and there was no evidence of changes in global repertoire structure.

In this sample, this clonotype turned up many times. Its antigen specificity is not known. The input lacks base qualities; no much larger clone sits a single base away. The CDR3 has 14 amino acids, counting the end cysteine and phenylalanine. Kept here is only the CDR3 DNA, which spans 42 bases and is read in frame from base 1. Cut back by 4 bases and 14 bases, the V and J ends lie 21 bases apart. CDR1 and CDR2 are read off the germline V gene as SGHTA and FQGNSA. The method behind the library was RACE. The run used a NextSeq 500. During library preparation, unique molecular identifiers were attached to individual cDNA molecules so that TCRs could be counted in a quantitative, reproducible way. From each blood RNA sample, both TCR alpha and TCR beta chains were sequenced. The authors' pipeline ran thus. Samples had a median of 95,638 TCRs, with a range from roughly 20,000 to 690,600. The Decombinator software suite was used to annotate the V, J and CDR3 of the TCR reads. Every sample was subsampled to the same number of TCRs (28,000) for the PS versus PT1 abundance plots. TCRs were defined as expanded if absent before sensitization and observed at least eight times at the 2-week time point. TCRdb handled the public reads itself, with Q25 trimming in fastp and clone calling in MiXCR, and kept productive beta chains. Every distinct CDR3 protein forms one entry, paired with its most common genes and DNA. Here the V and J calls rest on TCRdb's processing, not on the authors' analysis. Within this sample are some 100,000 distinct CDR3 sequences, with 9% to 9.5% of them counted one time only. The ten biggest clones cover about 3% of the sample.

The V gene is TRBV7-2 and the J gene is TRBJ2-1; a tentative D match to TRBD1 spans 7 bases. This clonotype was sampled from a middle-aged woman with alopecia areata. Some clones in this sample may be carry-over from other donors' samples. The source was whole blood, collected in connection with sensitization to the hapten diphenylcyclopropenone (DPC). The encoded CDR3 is CASSSVGGQIFEFF. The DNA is TGTGCCAGCAGCTCCGTCGGGGGACAGATCTTTGAGTTCTTC.